The 2 T cell receptor beta chains given below trace back to one sample, sequenced in a study of identical twins. TCRdb re-called the 5' RACE reads through MiXCR, storing one row per CDR3 protein. This table holds approximately 670,000 distinct CDR3 sequences, roughly 6.2% found once. The sequencing sample was made of naive T cells sorted from blood. All receptors come from a man aged 18-30 years in good health.

This clonotype has only a few counts. The V and J genes are TRBV5-1 and TRBJ2-5; the match to TRBD1 covers 8 bases. CDR1 SGHRS and CDR2 YFSETQ come from the germline V gene. V gave up 6 bases and J gave up 4 bases; unmatched junction bases: 5. CDR3 length equals 13 residues. CDR3 sequence: CASMAGGRETQYF. The CDR3, as DNA: TGCGCCAGCATGGCAGGGGGCCGAGAGACCCAGTACTTC.

In this sample, this clonotype turned up a few times. The gene calls are TRBV7-6 and TRBJ2-4, with D possibly being TRBD1 or TRBD2 (5 bases each). The CDR3 is 16 amino acids. Trimming shortened V by 3 bases and J by 8 bases, and 20 bases separated the two germline ends. Germline CDR1 reads SGHVS; CDR2 reads FNYEAQ. As DNA, the CDR3 is TGTGCCAGCAGCTTGAGACCGGGACCCAGAGAGGACATTCAGTACTTC. Translated: CASSLRPGPREDIQYF.